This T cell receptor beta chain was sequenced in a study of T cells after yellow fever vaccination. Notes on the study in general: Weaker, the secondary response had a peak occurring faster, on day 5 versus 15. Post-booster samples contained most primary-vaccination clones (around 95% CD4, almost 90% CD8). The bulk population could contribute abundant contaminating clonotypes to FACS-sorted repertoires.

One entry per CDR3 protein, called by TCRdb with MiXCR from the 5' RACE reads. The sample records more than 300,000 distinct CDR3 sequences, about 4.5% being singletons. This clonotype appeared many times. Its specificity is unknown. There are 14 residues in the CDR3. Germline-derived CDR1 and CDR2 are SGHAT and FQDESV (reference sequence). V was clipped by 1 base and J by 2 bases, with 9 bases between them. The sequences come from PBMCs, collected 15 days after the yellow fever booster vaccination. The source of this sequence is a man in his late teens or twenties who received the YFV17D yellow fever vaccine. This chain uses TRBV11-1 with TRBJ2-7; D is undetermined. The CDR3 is CASSLVTGTYEQYF. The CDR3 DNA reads TGTGCCAGCAGCTTAGTCACTGGGACCTACGAGCAGTACTTC. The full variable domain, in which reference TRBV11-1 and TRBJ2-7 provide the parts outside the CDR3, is EAEVAQSPRYKITEKSQAVAFWCDPISGHATLYWYRQILGQGPELLVQFQDESVVDDSQLPKDRFSAERLKGVDSTLKIQPAELGDSAMYLCASSLVTGTYEQYFGPGTRLTVT.